These 18 T cell receptor beta chains were all obtained from the same sample, sequenced in a study of cytomegalovirus exposure and HLA in healthy donors. Data came from immunoSEQ multiplex PCR; TCRdb stores just in-frame clones and leaves some out. The data contain hundreds of thousands of clones, about nine tenths of them singletons. Material: PBMCs. All receptors come from a young woman in good health and CMV-seronegative.

The chain links TRBV19 to TRBJ1-5; D call uncertain. Germline V gene lookup returns CDR1 LNHDA and CDR2 SQIVND (reference sequence). Trimming removed 8 bases from V and 7 bases from J, with 18 bases in between. This CDR3 is built from 14 residues. The CDR3: CASRDPSAGQPQHF. In nucleotides, the CDR3 is TGTGCCAGTCGAGACCCAAGCGCGGGACAGCCCCAGCATTTT.

The V and J genes are TRBV18 and TRBJ2-1, with 8 bases lining up with TRBD1. CDR1 is KGHSH, CDR2 LQKENI, per germline. The CDR3 extends over 16 amino acids. After removal of 6 bases from V and 6 bases from J, the junction contained 13 bases not matched to a gene. This chain's CDR3 is CASSPTGQGGGNEQFF. In DNA form, the CDR3 reads TGTGCCAGCTCGCCCACTGGACAGGGTGGAGGCAATGAGCAGTTCTTC.

The V call is TRBV6-6, the J call TRBJ1-5, with D unclear. The CDR3 is 14 residues long. Trimming took off 6 bases at V and 4 bases at J, with 13 bases between the two ends. The germline gives CDR1 MNHNY, CDR2 SVGAGI (reference sequence). Here the CDR3 reads CASRPGGVNQPQHF. The CDR3 DNA is TGTGCCAGCAGACCCGGCGGGGTTAATCAGCCCCAGCATTTT.

The chain carries TRBV5-1 and TRBJ1-2; no definite D call. Between the trimmed V and J ends, which lost 0 bases and 0 bases, there was a span of 9 bases. Germline V CDR1 and CDR2: SGHRS, YFSETQ. This CDR3 is 15 amino acids long. This CDR3 is CASSLGGDSNYGYTF. In DNA, the CDR3 is TGCGCCAGCAGCTTGGGCGGGGATTCTAACTATGGCTACACCTTC.

V gene TRBV9 combines with J gene TRBJ1-2; the D is unclear. The CDR3 has 13 amino acids. The germline gives CDR1 SGDLS, CDR2 YYNGEE. V was clipped by 3 bases and J by 5 bases, with 11 bases between them. The CDR3 protein is CASSGGLIYGYTF. The CDR3 DNA reads as TGTGCCAGCAGCGGAGGACTGATATATGGCTACACCTTC. Using reference TRBV9 and TRBJ1-2 for the parts outside the CDR3, the full variable domain is DSGVTQTPKHLITATGQRVTLRCSPRSGDLSVYWYQQSLDQGLQFLIQYYNGEERAKGNILERFSAQQFPDLHSELNLSSLELGDSALYFCASSGGLIYGYTFGSGTRLTVV.

The rearrangement links TRBV27 to TRBJ2-2; maybe TRBD1 (6 bases). Germline V CDR1 and CDR2: MNHEY, SMNVEV (reference sequence). This CDR3 has 15 amino acids. The ends were cut back, 6 bases at V and 4 bases at J, with 15 bases in the middle. The chain's CDR3 is CASSPEVQGTGELFF. The CDR3, as DNA: TGTGCCAGCAGCCCTGAGGTACAGGGCACCGGGGAGCTGTTTTTT.

Remarks on this clone: Different DNA sequences within this sample yield the same CDR3. The chain links TRBV18 to TRBJ2-2; possible D gene TRBD1, 5 bases. CDR3 length: 14 amino acids. Germline CDR1 is KGHSH and CDR2 is LQKENI. V lost 0 bases and J lost 6, with 8 bases in between. Written as DNA, the CDR3 is TGTGCCAGCTCACCACCCCAGGGTCCCGGGGAGCTGTTTTTT. Residues: CASSPPQGPGELFF.

This chain uses TRBV27 with TRBJ2-7; 13 bases match TRBD2. The CDR3 contains 15 residues. Germline V CDR1 and CDR2: MNHEY, SMNVEV (reference sequence). The V segment lost 2 bases and the J segment 5 bases; nucleotides outside the gene matches: 3. CDR3 nucleotides: TGTGCCAGCAGTTTAGGGACTAGCGGGGTCCACGAGCAGTACTTC. Translating gives CASSLGTSGVHEQYF.

The table lists this clone with many counts. The chain links TRBV19 to TRBJ2-7, with D perhaps TRBD1 (6 bases). The germline V and J ends were trimmed by 5 bases and 2 bases, with 19 bases remaining between them. The CDR3 covers 16 residues. The germline V gene encodes CDR1 LNHDA and CDR2 SQIVND (reference sequence). CDR3 nucleotides: TGTGCCAGTAGTCGGGCTATAGGGGGAGATACCTACGAGCAGTACTTC. Protein product: CASSRAIGGDTYEQYF.

This clone came up a few times. V is TRBV29-1 and J is TRBJ1-1, with 7 bases identical to TRBD1. Trimming at V came to 4 bases and at J to 5 bases, leaving 4 bases not matched to a gene. The length of the CDR3 is 12 residues. Per the germline V gene, CDR1 is SQVTM and CDR2 is ANQGSEA. CDR3 sequence (DNA): TGCAGCGTTGGACAGGGAAGGACTGAAGCTTTCTTT. Translated: CSVGQGRTEAFF. The full variable domain, completed using reference TRBV29-1 and TRBJ1-1, is SAVISQKPSRDICQRGTSLTIQCQVDSQVTMMFWYRQQPGQSLTLIATANQGSEATYESGFVIDKFPISRPNLTFSTLTVSNMSPEDSSIYLCSVGQGRTEAFFGQGTRLTVV.

The chain carries TRBV30 and TRBJ2-3, with 7 bases that match TRBD2. The CDR3 extends over 15 amino acids. V shed 0 bases and J 1 base; nucleotides not matched to a gene: 4. Germline V gene data show CDR1 as GTSNPN and CDR2 as SVGIG (reference sequence). CDR3 region: CAWSVLAGGTDTQYF. The CDR3 nucleotides are TGTGCCTGGAGTGTACTCGCGGGAGGCACAGATACGCAGTATTTT.

The CDR3 DNA reads TGCGCCAGCAGCCCGATGGAACTAAATCAGCCCCAGCATTTT. The encoded protein is CASSPMELNQPQHF. The gene calls are TRBV4-1 and TRBJ1-5; D not resolved. Germline V CDR1 and CDR2: MGHRA, YSYEKL. The CDR3 length is 14 residues. Trimming shortened V by 4 bases and J by 4 bases, and 11 bases separated the two germline ends.

This clone occurred once. The genes are TRBV4-2 and TRBJ2-7, with D maybe TRBD1 (5 bases). Germline V gives CDR1 LGHNA, CDR2 YNFKEQ. There are 14 residues in the CDR3. Trimming left V 1 base short and J 3 bases short, with 10 bases between. The CDR3, as DNA: TGTGCCAGCAGCCAAGTTACAGGCTACTACGAGCAGTACTTC. It encodes CASSQVTGYYEQYF.

This chain connects TRBV5-1 to TRBJ2-1; TRBD2 matches 10 bases. The CDR3 runs 16 residues. With 2 bases clipped from V and 2 bases from J, the junction kept 4 bases outside the gene matches. From germline, CDR1 is SGHRS and CDR2 YFSETQ. The DNA of the CDR3 is TGCGCCAGCAGCTTAAGTAGCGGGGGGACCTACAATGAGCAGTTCTTC. It encodes CASSLSSGGTYNEQFF.

The V call is TRBV6-5, the J call TRBJ1-4, with D possibly matching TRBD1 (5 bases). Trimming took 6 bases from V and 0 from J, leaving 8 bases between them. There are 14 residues in the CDR3. Per the germline V gene, CDR1 is MNHEY and CDR2 is SVGAGI. The CDR3 nucleotides read TGTGCCAGCAGCGACAGTGCAACTAATGAAAAACTGTTTTTT. It specifies CASSDSATNEKLFF.

This clone was seen a handful of times. CDR3 sequence reads: CASSPLGQMNTEAFF. CDR3 in DNA: TGTGCCAGCTCACCATTGGGACAGATGAACACTGAAGCTTTCTTT. The V and J genes are TRBV18 and TRBJ1-1, with 7 bases aligning to TRBD1. CDR1 is KGHSH and CDR2 is LQKENI in the germline V gene. V was clipped by 2 bases and J by 0 bases; unmatched bases: 3. The CDR3 totals 15 residues.

This chain links TRBV9 with TRBJ2-2, with D tentatively TRBD1 (6 bases). The CDR3 runs 12 residues. Germline CDR1 reads SGDLS; CDR2 reads YYNGEE. Between the trimmed V and J ends, which lost 5 bases and 6 bases, there was a span of 8 bases. The CDR3 coding sequence is TGTGCCAGCAGGAGGGGGTCCGGGGAGCTGTTTTTT. It codes for CASRRGSGELFF.

The rearrangement joins TRBV30 to TRBJ2-7, with 13 bases fitting TRBD2. Trimming at V came to 4 bases and at J to 2 bases, leaving 11 bases not matched to a gene. The germline CDR1 and CDR2 sequences are GTSNPN and SVGIG (reference sequence). The CDR3 loop spans 17 amino acids. The CDR3 DNA follows: TGTGCCTGGAAAGGAGGACTAGCGGGGGCCAGCACCTACGAGCAGTACTTC. It is translated as CAWKGGLAGASTYEQYF.